Presented here are 25 T cell receptor beta chains from one specimen sequenced in a study of naive and memory T cell subsets (dated by TCRdb to about 2017). The research as a whole found: A few larger clonotypes were present in naive repertoires, particularly the CD8 repertoires, and these clonotypes were possibly memory cells re-expressing CD45RA.

No antigen has been assigned to these receptors. Libraries were constructed by UMI-ligation and nested PCR. Sequencing relied on an Illumina MiSeq. The beta constant-region primer was an equimolar mix of two oligonucleotides covering both TRBC1 and TRBC2. The ligated cDNA went through four rounds of PCR with nested alpha and beta constant-region primers together with the SP2 primer. TCRdb reran the public reads through fastp at Q25 and MiXCR, keeping productive beta chains. A single entry per CDR3 protein holds the most common genes and DNA from its merged rows. The sample yields about 150,000 distinct CDR3 sequences; approximately 22% were counted once. Around 0.11% of the sample lies in the top ten. Sample: naive CD4+ T cells from blood. This sample's cell subset or site label indicates: naive T cells, CD45RA high CD27+. These receptors originate from a human donor in good health.

The V and J genes are TRBV7-6 and TRBJ2-5, with TRBD2 matching 9 bases. Germline V gene sequence: CDR1 SGHVS, CDR2 FNYEAQ. The CDR3 is made up of 15 amino acids. V was clipped by 5 bases and J by 7 bases; unmatched bases: 11. The CDR3 here is CASSTGTSQWGTQYF. The CDR3 DNA reads TGTGCCAGCAGCACAGGGACTAGCCAATGGGGGACCCAGTACTTC.

The CDR3 is CASSQDVGEETQYF. CDR3 nucleotide sequence: TGTGCCAGCAGCCAAGATGTTGGTGAAGAGACCCAGTACTTC. V is TRBV3-1 and J is TRBJ2-5; D remains ambiguous. The germline gives CDR1 LGHDT, CDR2 YNNKEL (reference sequence). Trimming took 0 bases from V and 3 from J, leaving 8 bases between them. This CDR3 contains 14 residues.

This clonotype was picked up a small number of times. V is TRBV27 and J is TRBJ2-1; 10 bases match TRBD2. J lost 5 bases, V lost 8 bases, and 15 bases had no gene match. The CDR3 has 17 amino acids. Germline V gene data show CDR1 as MNHEY and CDR2 as SMNVEV (reference sequence). CDR3 region: CASRRLAGQWGHNEQFF. The CDR3 bases are TGTGCCAGCCGGCGACTAGCGGGTCAATGGGGCCACAATGAGCAGTTCTTC.

This chain connects TRBV12-3 or TRBV12-4 to TRBJ2-7, with D tentatively TRBD1 or TRBD2 (5 bases each). This CDR3 spans 16 amino acids. The V and J ends lost 0 bases and 2 bases respectively, with 14 bases between them. The CDR3 spells CASSLARDPRTYEQYF. In nucleotides, the CDR3 is TGTGCCAGCAGTTTAGCCCGGGACCCTAGGACCTACGAGCAGTACTTC.

The rearrangement links TRBV29-1 to TRBJ1-5, with TRBD1 matching 7 bases. The CDR3 runs to 13 residues. The junction had 6 bases not matched to a gene; V was cut back by 6 bases and J by 4 bases. Germline values: CDR1 SQVTM, CDR2 ANQGSEA. DNA of the CDR3: TGCAGCGTCCTACAGGGGCCAAATCAGCCCCAGCATTTT. As protein: CSVLQGPNQPQHF.

In this sample, this clonotype turned up a few times. J is TRBJ1-1 and V is TRBV25-1, with 8 positions matching TRBD1. V gave up 0 bases and J gave up 0 bases; unmatched junction bases: 12. The CDR3 is made up of 19 amino acids. Germline values: CDR1 MGHDK, CDR2 SYGVNS. In nucleotides, the CDR3 is TGTGCCAGCAGTGAATATCGACAGGGGTGGGGACGCATGAACACTGAAGCTTTCTTT. This encodes CASSEYRQGWGRMNTEAFF.

This clonotype has at least ten counts. The chain has TRBV7-9 and TRBJ2-5; the D gene is possibly TRBD1 (6 bases). The CDR3 has 12 residues. Per the germline V gene, CDR1 is SEHNR and CDR2 is FQNEAQ (reference sequence). V was cut by 6 bases and J by 5 bases, with 10 bases left in between. CDR3 amino acids: CASSLRGETQYF. CDR3 DNA sequence: TGTGCCAGCAGTTTAAGGGGGGAGACCCAGTACTTC.

This clonotype was picked up a small number of times. The gene calls are TRBV7-2 and TRBJ2-7; D perhaps matches TRBD2 (6 bases). Germline-derived CDR1 and CDR2 are SGHTA and FQGNSA. The CDR3 covers 15 residues. V was trimmed by 1 base and J by 1 base, leaving 11 bases between them. The CDR3 region has the DNA TGTGCCAGCAGCTTAGTGGAGGGGACTTCCTACGAGCAGTACTTC. It translates to CASSLVEGTSYEQYF.

This clonotype was counted at least ten times. The V and J genes are TRBV28 and TRBJ1-5; 8 nucleotides agree with TRBD1. V shed 7 bases, J shed 7 bases, and the junction held 9 bases outside the gene matches. This CDR3 has 14 residues. The germline V gene has CDR1 MDHEN and CDR2 SYDVKM. The CDR3 loop is CASMLTGEEQPQHF. The CDR3 nucleotides read TGTGCCAGCATGTTGACAGGGGAGGAACAGCCCCAGCATTTT.

This chain uses TRBV5-1 with TRBJ2-6; D is undetermined. Trimming left V 3 bases short and J 0 bases short, with 22 bases between. Germline V CDR1 and CDR2: SGHRS, YFSETQ. CDR3 length: 20 amino acids. CDR3 region: CASSSAKASPAFSGANVLTF. Here the CDR3 DNA reads TGCGCCAGCAGCTCCGCAAAAGCCAGCCCGGCTTTCTCTGGGGCCAACGTCCTGACTTTC.

The chain links TRBV6-5 to TRBJ2-3, with 8 bases matching TRBD1. The junction had 2 bases not matched to a gene; V was cut back by 6 bases and J by 6 bases. CDR1 and CDR2 from the germline V gene are MNHEY and SVGAGI. The CDR3 spans 12 residues. The CDR3: CASRRQGDTQYF. The CDR3 DNA reads TGTGCCAGCAGGAGACAGGGGGATACGCAGTATTTT.

The sample holds many counts of this clonotype. The rearrangement links TRBV27 to TRBJ2-7, with 10 bases that match TRBD1. The CDR3 is 16 amino acids. CDR1 and CDR2 (germline): MNHEY, SMNVEV (reference sequence). The V and J ends lost 5 bases and 8 bases, in that order; junction bases with no gene match: 15. CDR3 sequence: CASSTFPGQGFLKQYF. In nucleotides, the CDR3 is TGTGCCAGCAGTACTTTCCCGGGACAGGGGTTCTTGAAGCAGTACTTC.

V is TRBV28 and J is TRBJ2-7; 11 positions agree with TRBD2. Per the germline V gene, CDR1 is MDHEN and CDR2 is SYDVKM. V was pared by 5 bases and J by 6 bases, with 6 bases of the junction left unmatched. This CDR3 region has 14 residues. The CDR3 is CASSAGLAASEQYF. DNA of the CDR3: TGTGCCAGCAGTGCGGGACTAGCGGCCTCCGAGCAGTACTTC.

There are a few counts of this clonotype. The chain joins TRBV4-1 to TRBJ2-7; a weak D match, TRBD2 (6 bases). The CDR3 runs 13 residues. The V gene lost 3 bases and the J gene lost 5 bases, with 11 bases spanning the gap. Germline-derived CDR1 and CDR2 are MGHRA and YSYEKL. CDR3 in amino acids: CASSHGSPHEQYF. The CDR3, as DNA: TGCGCCAGCAGCCACGGGAGCCCCCACGAGCAGTACTTC.

This clonotype was counted a few times. This chain links TRBV20-1 with TRBJ1-5; D gene unclear. CDR1 and CDR2 (germline): DFQATT, SNEGSKA (reference sequence). This CDR3 contains 15 residues. V shed 3 bases and J shed 2 bases, with 14 bases lying between them. CDR3 residues: CSASFGVLGNQPQHF. The CDR3 nucleotides read TGCAGTGCTAGTTTCGGGGTATTGGGCAATCAGCCCCAGCATTTT.

The chain carries TRBV20-1 and TRBJ2-7; D remains ambiguous. This CDR3 is built from 13 residues. The V end was cut by 6 bases, the J end by 0 bases, with 12 bases between. Looked up from germline, CDR1 is DFQATT and CDR2 is SNEGSKA (reference sequence). The CDR3 loop is CSAFIGSSYEQYF. CDR3 nucleotide sequence: TGCAGTGCCTTTATTGGTTCCTCCTACGAGCAGTACTTC.

This clonotype was counted a few times. The chain is built from TRBV6-1 and TRBJ1-2; TRBD1 agrees at 7 bases. Germline values: CDR1 MNHNS, CDR2 SASEGT. The CDR3 length is 11 residues. Trimming at V came to 9 bases and at J to 4 bases, leaving 2 bases not matched to a gene. DNA of the CDR3: TGTGCCAGTGGGGACAGCTATGGCTACACCTTC. This gives the protein CASGDSYGYTF.

CDR3 residues: CASSPRREGSDTQYF. In nucleotides, the CDR3 is TGTGCCAGCAGCCCACGGCGGGAGGGGTCAGATACGCAGTATTTT. This rearrangement joins TRBV7-9 to TRBJ2-3, with 9 bases identical to TRBD2. Germline V lookup: CDR1 SEHNR, CDR2 FQNEAQ (reference sequence). This CDR3 is 15 amino acids long. V gave up 5 bases and J gave up 4 bases; unmatched junction bases: 7.

With respect to this clonotype: Given a much more abundant clone one base away, this may be a read error. CDR3 nucleotide sequence: TGCAGCGTCGGGTGGAGCACAGATGCGCAGTATTTT. This gives the protein CSVGWSTDAQYF. The chain recombines TRBV29-1 with TRBJ2-3; no definite D call. The CDR3 length is 12 residues. CDR1 is SQVTM, CDR2 ANQGSEA, per germline.

The gene calls are TRBV15 and TRBJ2-7, with D perhaps matching TRBD1 (6 bases). The V end was cut by 9 bases, the J end by 6 bases, with 15 bases between. Germline loops: CDR1 LNHNV, CDR2 YYDKDF (reference sequence). This CDR3 has 12 residues. The CDR3 sequence is CATGQGYLEQYF. Written as DNA, the CDR3 is TGTGCCACGGGACAAGGATATCTCGAGCAGTACTTC.

This clonotype was observed a few times. The chain employs TRBV11-3 and TRBJ2-1; D possibly uses TRBD1 or TRBD2 (5 bases each). Looked up from germline, CDR1 is SGHNT and CDR2 is YENEEA. CDR3 length: 16 amino acids. Trimming removed 2 bases at V and 7 bases at J, with 18 bases between. The CDR3 protein is CASSLLSGPPGNEQFF. CDR3 bases: TGTGCCAGCAGCTTACTGTCGGGACCCCCAGGGAATGAGCAGTTCTTC.

The V and J genes are TRBV6-5 and TRBJ1-2; TRBD1 aligns across 7 bases. This CDR3 is built from 14 residues. Per germline, CDR1 MNHEY and CDR2 SVGAGI. V shed 6 bases and J 7 bases; nucleotides not matched to a gene: 11. The CDR3 reads CASRRTGTEVGYTF. The CDR3 DNA reads as TGTGCCAGCAGACGCACCGGGACAGAGGTTGGCTACACCTTC.

The chain employs TRBV6-5 and TRBJ2-1; 11 bases are shared with TRBD2. Germline values: CDR1 MNHEY, CDR2 SVGAGI. The CDR3 consists of 22 residues. After removal of 0 bases from V and 5 bases from J, the junction contained 21 bases not matched to a gene. The CDR3 sequence is CASSYSLISSSGRAGRNNEQFF. In DNA form, the CDR3 reads TGTGCCAGCAGTTACTCTTTAATTTCGAGTAGCGGGAGGGCGGGCCGAAACAATGAGCAGTTCTTC.

There are a few counts of this clonotype. The V gene is TRBV29-1, the J gene TRBJ2-1; D unclear. The CDR3 runs to 12 residues. Germline V gene sequence: CDR1 SQVTM, CDR2 ANQGSEA. V gave up 4 bases and J gave up 4 bases, with 8 bases separating them. The CDR3 protein is CSVGRVYNEQFF. The CDR3 DNA reads as TGCAGCGTTGGTAGGGTTTACAATGAGCAGTTCTTC.

This clonotype was counted many times. V and J are TRBV10-1 and TRBJ2-2, with TRBD2 matching over 8 bases. The CDR3 loop spans 17 amino acids. From germline, CDR1 is WNHNN and CDR2 SYGVQD (reference sequence). With 6 bases clipped from V and 8 bases from J, the junction kept 17 bases outside the gene matches. The chain's CDR3 is CASSTEKAGVGPGELFF. For the CDR3, the DNA is TGCGCCAGCAGCACGGAAAAAGCGGGAGTGGGACCAGGGGAGCTGTTTTTT.